This T cell receptor beta chain was observed in a study of vaccination and CD4 T cells after COVID-19. With regard to this clonotype: Its antigen is unknown.

Cultured CD4+ T-cell DNA underwent Oncomine TCR Beta short-read sequencing. TCRdb recomputed calls from the PCR reads with MiXCR, one row per CDR3 protein. The sample has 10,000 or so distinct CDR3 sequences, roughly three fifths seen once. Documented treatment: roughly ten-day PBMC culture with coronavirus spike peptide pools or control peptides (ViraFEST assay). This CDR3 has 14 residues. Looked up from germline, CDR1 is SGHTA and CDR2 is FQGTGA. Trimming shortened V by 2 bases and J by 5 bases, and 12 bases separated the two germline ends. The chain joins TRBV7-3 to TRBJ2-5; D might be TRBD2 (6 bases). This receptor was taken from a human donor who had recovered from COVID-19. The sequenced sample was CD4+ T cells from blood, cultured in vitro. CDR3 bases: TGTGCCAGCAGCTTAGATGGGGGGATGGAGACCCAGTACTTC. The encoded protein is CASSLDGGMETQYF.